One and the same sample provided the 17 T cell receptor beta chains below, sequenced in a study of blood T cell repertoires in COVID-19. This table comes from immunoSEQ multiplex PCR, and its TCRdb copy is limited to in-frame clones, with some not included. The data hold some 47,000 clones, with about 86% observed a single time. Sequenced material: peripheral blood. These receptors were taken from a woman aged 80 or older with acute or convalescent COVID-19.

This chain uses TRBV12-3 or TRBV12-4 with TRBJ1-2; D is uncertain. With 6 bases removed from V and 1 base from J, the gap between germline ends came to 9 bases. This CDR3 comprises 13 residues. Written as DNA, the CDR3 is TGTGCCAGCAGCCCACAAGTTAACTATGGCTACACCTTC. This gives the protein CASSPQVNYGYTF.

The rearrangement uses TRBV7-9 and TRBJ2-7; 8 positions match TRBD1. Germline V gene sequence: CDR1 SEHNR, CDR2 FQNEAQ (reference sequence). This CDR3 spans 14 amino acids. The junction had 3 bases not matched to a gene; V was cut back by 3 bases and J by 2 bases. CDR3 region: CASSLGTGAYEQYF. The CDR3 DNA reads TGTGCCAGCAGCTTGGGGACAGGAGCCTACGAGCAGTACTTC.

The chain couples TRBV5-4 to TRBJ2-7; the D gene is possibly TRBD1 (5 bases). The germline V gene has CDR1 SGHNT and CDR2 YYREEE (reference sequence). The CDR3 length is 13 residues. Trimming cost V 2 bases and J 3 bases, with 9 bases left between them. The CDR3 is CASSLDSYYEQYF. The CDR3, as DNA: TGTGCCAGCAGCTTAGACAGTTACTACGAGCAGTACTTC.

The gene calls are TRBV10-2 and TRBJ2-5; D is possibly TRBD1 (6 bases). V was cut by 0 bases and J by 4 bases, with 15 bases left in between. Germline V gene data show CDR1 as WSHSY and CDR2 as SAAADI. CDR3 length: 16 amino acids. CDR3: CASSESRTGRRETQYF. The CDR3 region has the DNA TGCGCCAGCAGTGAGTCTAGAACAGGGCGTCGAGAGACCCAGTACTTC.

The V call is TRBV7-8, the J call TRBJ1-6, with 8 bases that match TRBD1. Germline loops: CDR1 SGHVS, CDR2 FQNEAQ. V trimming: 8 bases; J trimming: 10 bases; junction bases outside the gene matches: 7. The CDR3 extends over 13 amino acids. Written as DNA, the CDR3 is TGTGCCAGCGGCGACAGGGGAAACTCACCCCTCCACTTT. Encoded protein: CASGDRGNSPLHF.

J is TRBJ2-2 and V is TRBV3-1 (or the pseudogene TRBV3-2); 11 bases are shared with TRBD2. The V and J ends lost 3 bases and 4 bases, in that order; junction bases with no gene match: 4. The CDR3 length is 16 residues. Germline values: CDR1 LGHDT, CDR2 YNNKEL (reference sequence). The CDR3 loop is CASSQQLAGATGELFF. DNA of the CDR3: TGTGCCAGCAGCCAGCAACTAGCGGGGGCCACCGGGGAGCTGTTTTTT.

The chain joins TRBV6-5 to TRBJ1-4; D is unresolved. Germline V CDR1 and CDR2: MNHEY, SVGAGI. This CDR3 comprises 15 residues. Trimming stripped 6 bases from V and 4 bases from J, with 15 bases between. In nucleotides, the CDR3 is TGTGCCAGCAGCGATACCGGACGGGATAATGAAAAACTGTTTTTT. This sequence encodes CASSDTGRDNEKLFF.

The CDR3 DNA reads as TGTGCCAGCAGTCAAGGAGTAGGACAGGGGGCGGGCGAGCAGTACTTC. Residues: CASSQGVGQGAGEQYF. The gene calls are TRBV6-6 and TRBJ2-7; 11 nucleotides line up with TRBD1. The trim removed 5 bases at V and 6 bases at J, leaving 12 bases unmatched. The CDR3 contains 16 residues. Germline V CDR1 and CDR2: MNHNY, SVGAGI (reference sequence).

The CDR3, as DNA: TGTGCCAGCAGTTACCCGACAGGGCTGGGCGGAGGCACTGAAGCTTTCTTT. Its protein is CASSYPTGLGGGTEAFF. The chain carries TRBV6-2 or TRBV6-3 and TRBJ1-1, with 7 bases fitting TRBD1. The trim removed 2 bases at V and 4 bases at J, leaving 13 bases unmatched. The CDR3 covers 17 residues. Germline loops: CDR1 MNHEY, CDR2 SVGEGT.

V and J are TRBV27 and TRBJ1-2; 9 bases match TRBD1. The germline CDR1 and CDR2 sequences are MNHEY and SMNVEV (reference sequence). This CDR3 region has 14 residues. The V segment lost 6 bases and the J segment 2 bases; nucleotides outside the gene matches: 4. In DNA form, the CDR3 reads TGTGCCAGCAGGCCTGGGACAGGGAACTATGGCTACACCTTC. This encodes CASRPGTGNYGYTF.

This sequence joins TRBV29-1 and TRBJ1-1, with 7 bases aligning to TRBD1. This CDR3 region has 12 residues. Germline V CDR1 and CDR2: SQVTM, ANQGSEA. V was pared by 7 bases and J by 3 bases, with 5 bases of the junction left unmatched. As DNA, the CDR3 is TGCAGCGCCGACAGGGTGGACACTGAAGCTTTCTTT. Its translation: CSADRVDTEAFF. The entire variable domain, with the rest obtained from reference TRBV29-1 and TRBJ1-1, is as follows: SAVISQKPSRDICQRGTSLTIQCQVDSQVTMMFWYRQQPGQSLTLIATANQGSEATYESGFVIDKFPISRPNLTFSTLTVSNMSPEDSSIYLCSADRVDTEAFFGQGTRLTVV.

V and J are TRBV12-3 or TRBV12-4 and TRBJ2-2; D is undetermined. V lost 2 bases and J lost 4, with 5 bases in between. The CDR3 length is 13 residues. CDR3 sequence reads: CASSLRFTGELFF. CDR3 sequence (DNA): TGTGCCAGCAGTTTACGTTTCACCGGGGAGCTGTTTTTT.

This chain joins TRBV27 and TRBJ1-5, with D possibly TRBD1 on 6 matching bases. The CDR3 runs to 16 residues. Germline CDR1 MNHEY, CDR2 SMNVEV (reference sequence). Between the trimmed V and J ends, which lost 6 bases and 1 base, there was a span of 16 bases. The CDR3: CASREGTILSNQPQHF. The CDR3 DNA is TGTGCCAGCAGGGAAGGGACAATCCTGAGCAATCAGCCCCAGCATTTT.

This chain connects TRBV11-3 to TRBJ2-7, with D perhaps TRBD1 (6 bases). V lost 1 base, J lost 7 bases, and 14 bases lay in between. The germline V gene encodes CDR1 SGHNT and CDR2 YENEEA. This CDR3 has 14 residues. The CDR3 DNA follows: TGTGCCAGCAGCTTAGGGGGGCCTACTCGGGAGCAGTACTTC. It encodes CASSLGGPTREQYF.

The V call is TRBV5-1, the J call TRBJ2-3; D is possibly TRBD2 (5 bases). The CDR3 consists of 14 residues. The V end was cut by 3 bases, the J end by 0 bases, with 8 bases between. From germline, CDR1 is SGHRS and CDR2 YFSETQ. In DNA form, the CDR3 reads TGCGCCAGCAGCTCGGGATATAGCACAGATACGCAGTATTTT. Encoded protein: CASSSGYSTDTQYF. The full variable domain, completed using reference TRBV5-1 and TRBJ2-3, is KAGVTQTPRYLIKTRGQQVTLSCSPISGHRSVSWYQQTPGQGLQFLFEYFSETQRNKGNFPGRFSGRQFSNSRSEMNVSTLELGDSALYLCASSSGYSTDTQYFGPGTRLTVL.

The V gene is TRBV6-6, the J gene TRBJ1-2; D gene uncertain. The germline V gene has CDR1 MNHNY and CDR2 SVGAGI (reference sequence). V shed 5 bases and J shed 3 bases, with 7 bases lying between them. CDR3 length: 12 amino acids. CDR3 loop: CASSKRDYGYTF. The DNA of the CDR3 is TGTGCCAGCAGTAAGCGGGACTATGGCTACACCTTC.

The chain recombines TRBV19 with TRBJ1-2; unclear D gene. Deletions cut 5 bases from V and 8 bases from J, with 18 bases between. Germline loops: CDR1 LNHDA, CDR2 SQIVND (reference sequence). The CDR3 length is 14 residues. CDR3: CASSVQTLSAGYTF. The CDR3 nucleotides read TGTGCCAGTAGTGTCCAGACTTTATCGGCCGGCTACACCTTC. The full variable domain, its missing parts supplied by reference TRBV19 and TRBJ1-2, is DGGITQSPKYLFRKEGQNVTLSCEQNLNHDAMYWYRQDPGQGLRLIYYSQIVNDFQKGDIAEGYSVSREKKESFPLTVTSAQKNPTAFYLCASSVQTLSAGYTFGSGTRLTVV.